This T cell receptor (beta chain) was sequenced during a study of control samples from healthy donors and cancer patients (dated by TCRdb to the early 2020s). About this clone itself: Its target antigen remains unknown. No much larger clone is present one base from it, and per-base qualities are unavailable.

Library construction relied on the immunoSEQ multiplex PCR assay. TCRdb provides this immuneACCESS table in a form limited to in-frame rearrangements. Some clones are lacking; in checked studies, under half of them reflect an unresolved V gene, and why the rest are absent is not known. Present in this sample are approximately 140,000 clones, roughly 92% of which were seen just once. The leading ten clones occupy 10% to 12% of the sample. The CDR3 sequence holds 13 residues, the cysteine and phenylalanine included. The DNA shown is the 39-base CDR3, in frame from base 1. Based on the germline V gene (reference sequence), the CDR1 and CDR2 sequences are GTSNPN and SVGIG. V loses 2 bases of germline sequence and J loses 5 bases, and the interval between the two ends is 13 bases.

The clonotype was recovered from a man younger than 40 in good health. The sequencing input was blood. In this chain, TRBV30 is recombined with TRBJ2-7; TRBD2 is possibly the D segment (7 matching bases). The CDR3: CAWSIQGGHEQYF. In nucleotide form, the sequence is TGTGCCTGGAGTATACAGGGAGGGCACGAGCAGTACTTC.